This T cell receptor beta chain comes out of a study of post-analysis software for immune sequencing data. Whole-study context: Relapsing-remitting, secondary progressive and progressive-relapsing forms of multiple sclerosis all featured among disease courses. Study observations and caveats: Controls had significantly higher normalized Chao1 diversity than multiple sclerosis patients. Co-batched samples clustered tightly together by F measure. Roughly five TRBV segments were significantly more frequent in patients than in controls. TRBV5-6, TRBV5-1 and TRBV20-1 were among these segments.

Details on this clonotype: Its antigen remains unidentified.

This CDR3 region has 16 residues. Germline loops: CDR1 DFQATT, CDR2 SNEGSKA (reference sequence). V was clipped by 6 bases and J by 1 base, with 19 bases between them. TCR beta cDNA libraries had unique molecular identifiers. TCRdb itself ran the PCR reads through MiXCR, one entry per CDR3 protein. The sample carries roughly 400,000 distinct CDR3 sequences, more than 30% recorded once. The sample consisted of blood. This clonotype was sampled from a girl aged 2-15 years with multiple sclerosis. The genes are TRBV20-1 and TRBJ2-1; TRBD2 might be the D (6 bases). The CDR3 DNA reads TGCAGTGCCCTTCCCCGGAGGGGAGTTTCCTACAATGAGCAGTTCTTC. Translated: CSALPRRGVSYNEQFF.